This TCR beta chain was profiled in a study of cytomegalovirus exposure and HLA in healthy donors. Broader study findings: Most TCRs appeared rarely, but some public TCRs recurred in many donors.

Worth noting for this clone: Its matching antigen is unknown.

Germline loops: CDR1 LGHNA, CDR2 YNFKEQ. Between the trimmed V and J ends, which lost 0 bases and 6 bases, there was a span of 14 bases. The CDR3 is 16 residues long. With 60 Vbeta and 13 Jbeta primers, the PCR was carried out. The assay was immunoSEQ multiplex PCR, and TCRdb's table has in-frame clones only and misses some. The table has fewer than 250,000 clones, around 79% seen once. The rearrangement links TRBV4-2 to TRBJ2-2; perhaps TRBD2 as D (5 bases). The receptor was isolated from a male donor in good health and CMV-seropositive. Sequencing used PBMCs. The CDR3 region is CASSQEVASIAGELFF. CDR3 DNA: TGTGCCAGCAGCCAAGAGGTGGCTAGCATCGCCGGGGAGCTGTTTTTT.